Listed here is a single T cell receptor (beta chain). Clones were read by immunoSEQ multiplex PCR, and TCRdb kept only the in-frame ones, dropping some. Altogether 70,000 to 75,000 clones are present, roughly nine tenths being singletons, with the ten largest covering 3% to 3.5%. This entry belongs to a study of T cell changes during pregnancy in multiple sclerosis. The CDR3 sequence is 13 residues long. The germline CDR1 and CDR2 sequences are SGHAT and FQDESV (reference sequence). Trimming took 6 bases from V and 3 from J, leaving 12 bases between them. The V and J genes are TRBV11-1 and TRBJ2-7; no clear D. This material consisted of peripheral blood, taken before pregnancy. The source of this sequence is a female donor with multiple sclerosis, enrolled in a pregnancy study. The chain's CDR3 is CASSLNSGYEQYF. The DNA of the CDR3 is TGTGCCAGCAGTCTTAACAGTGGCTACGAGCAGTACTTC.